The sample holds a few counts of the clone carrying this T cell receptor beta chain. These data belong to a study of blood T cells in healthy people across ages. A second PCR of roughly 7 to 11 cycles used a sample-barcoded 5' primer and a J-beta primer mix. Each of the cDNA molecules was tagged by a template-switch adaptor with 12 random nucleotides. TCRdb fed the 5' RACE reads into MiXCR, producing one record per CDR3 protein. The sample carries some 1.5 million distinct CDR3 sequences, about 28% recorded once. The CDR3 is made up of 17 amino acids. The V gene's germline CDR1 is MNHEY and CDR2 SVGEGT. The V end was cut by 7 bases, the J end by 5 bases, with 27 bases between. Staff drew roughly 10 milliliters of peripheral blood from each donor.

Sequencing was done on a sample of blood. This receptor was identified in a woman in her twenties or thirties in good health. The rearrangement uses TRBV6-2 or TRBV6-3 and TRBJ2-7; D is possibly TRBD1 (5 bases). The CDR3: CASTLSLRTAGHHEQYF. CDR3 nucleotide sequence: TGTGCCAGCACCTTAAGCCTCCGAACTGCAGGGCACCACGAGCAGTACTTC.